This entry lists 5 T cell receptor delta chains sequenced from one sample in a study of gamma-delta chains in newborns, infants, children. TCRdb re-called the reads using CATT. Found here are several thousand delta-chain clones, over 2% of them singletons; the top ten hold 6.5%. The sequencing input was blood. The origin of the receptors is a child who was a newborn, infant or young child, either healthy, febrile or measles-vaccinated (not recorded which).

Notes on this clone: A read error is the likely source, as a far larger clone sits one nucleotide away. The chain combines TRDV2 with TRDJ1, with 9 positions matching TRDD3. The CDR3 totals 18 residues. Germline lookup yields CDR1 GEAIGNYY and CDR2 EKD. The CDR3 DNA reads TGTGCCTGTGACCCTTTACTGGGGGACGTGCTTGACAGCGATAGACTCATCTTT. It translates to CACDPLLGDVLDSDRLIF.

Sample share makes this clone medium-sized. CDR3 sequence: CACDALSGDLNTDKLIF. The CDR3 DNA is TGTGCCTGTGACGCCCTCTCGGGGGATCTCAACACCGATAAACTCATCTTT. The V and J genes are TRDV2 and TRDJ1; 7 bases are shared with TRDD3. Germline trimming cut 3 bases from V and 0 bases from J; bases unmatched to any gene: 12. Germline V gene data show CDR1 as GEAIGNYY and CDR2 as EKD. CDR3 length: 17 amino acids.

Turning to this clone: A clone one base away is much larger, so this may be a read error. No V gene was called, and the J gene is TRDJ3; TRDD3, as called in the table, went unchecked against the DNA. The CDR3 is 26 residues long. CDR3 sequence: CACDPTPSYERAGGPHRPWDTRQMFF. CDR3 in DNA: TGTGCCTGTGACCCAACGCCTTCCTACGAGCGTGCTGGGGGACCCCACCGCCCCTGGGACACCCGACAGATGTTTTTC.

For this clone: A much larger clonotype is one base distant, so this may be a read error. This sample also contains other DNA sequences that code for the same CDR3. The chain employs TRDV2 and TRDJ3; TRDD3 matches 7 bases. CDR3 length: 20 amino acids. CDR1 and CDR2 from the germline V gene are GEAIGNYY and EKD. The CDR3 protein is CACDTLGASSRSWDTRQMFF. In DNA, the CDR3 is TGTGCCTGTGACACGCTGGGGGCATCTTCCCGCTCCTGGGACACCCGGCAGATGTTTTTC.

This clone was detected only a few times. The chain has TRDV2 and TRDJ1, with unresolved D. CDR1 is GEAIGNYY, CDR2 EKD, per germline. The CDR3 extends over 17 amino acids. Trimming stripped 3 bases from V and 0 bases from J, with 19 bases between. CDR3: CACDAVRANGYTDKLIF. The CDR3 DNA reads TGTGCCTGTGACGCCGTTAGGGCCAACGGGTACACCGATAAACTCATCTTT.